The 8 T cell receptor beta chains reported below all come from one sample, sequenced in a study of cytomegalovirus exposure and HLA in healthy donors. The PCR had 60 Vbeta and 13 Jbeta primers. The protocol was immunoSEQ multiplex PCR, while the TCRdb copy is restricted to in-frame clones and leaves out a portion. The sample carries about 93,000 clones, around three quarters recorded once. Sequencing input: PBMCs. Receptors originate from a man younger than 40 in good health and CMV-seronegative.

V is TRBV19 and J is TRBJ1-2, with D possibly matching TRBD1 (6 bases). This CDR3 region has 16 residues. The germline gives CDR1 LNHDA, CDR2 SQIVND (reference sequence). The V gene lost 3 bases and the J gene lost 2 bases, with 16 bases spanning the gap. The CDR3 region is CASSMRGQRRNYGYTF. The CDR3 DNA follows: TGTGCCAGTAGTATGAGAGGACAGAGAAGAAACTATGGCTACACCTTC.

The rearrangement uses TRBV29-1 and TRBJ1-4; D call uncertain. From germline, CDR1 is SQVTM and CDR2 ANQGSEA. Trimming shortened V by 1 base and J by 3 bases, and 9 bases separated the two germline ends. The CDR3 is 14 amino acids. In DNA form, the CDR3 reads TGCAGCGTTGAAGGGGCAGTATCTAATGAAAAACTGTTTTTT. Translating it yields CSVEGAVSNEKLFF. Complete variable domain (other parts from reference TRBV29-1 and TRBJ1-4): SAVISQKPSRDICQRGTSLTIQCQVDSQVTMMFWYRQQPGQSLTLIATANQGSEATYESGFVIDKFPISRPNLTFSTLTVSNMSPEDSSIYLCSVEGAVSNEKLFFGSGTQLSVL.

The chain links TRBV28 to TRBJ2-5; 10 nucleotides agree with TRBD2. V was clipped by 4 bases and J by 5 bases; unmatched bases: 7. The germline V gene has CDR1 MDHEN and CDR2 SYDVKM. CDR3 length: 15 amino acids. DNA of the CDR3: TGTGCCAGCAGTTCCCTAGCGGGGGATTCGGAGACCCAGTACTTC. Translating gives CASSSLAGDSETQYF.

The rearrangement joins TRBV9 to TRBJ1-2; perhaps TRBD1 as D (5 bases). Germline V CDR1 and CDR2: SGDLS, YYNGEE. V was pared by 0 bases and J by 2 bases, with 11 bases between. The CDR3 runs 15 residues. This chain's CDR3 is CASSVDQGMNYGYTF. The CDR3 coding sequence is TGTGCCAGCAGCGTAGACCAGGGCATGAACTATGGCTACACCTTC.

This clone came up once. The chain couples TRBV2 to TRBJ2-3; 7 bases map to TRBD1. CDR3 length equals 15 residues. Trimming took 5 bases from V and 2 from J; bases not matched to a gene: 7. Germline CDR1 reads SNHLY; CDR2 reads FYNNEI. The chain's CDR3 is CASSLDRDITDTQYF. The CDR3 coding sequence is TGTGCCAGCAGTTTAGACAGGGATATCACAGATACGCAGTATTTT.

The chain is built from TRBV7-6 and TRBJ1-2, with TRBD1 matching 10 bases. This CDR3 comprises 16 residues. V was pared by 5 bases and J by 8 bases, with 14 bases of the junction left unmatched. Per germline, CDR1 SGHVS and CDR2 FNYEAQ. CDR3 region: CASSPDPRDRGRGYTF. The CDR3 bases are TGTGCCAGCAGCCCGGACCCGAGGGACAGGGGTAGAGGCTACACCTTC.

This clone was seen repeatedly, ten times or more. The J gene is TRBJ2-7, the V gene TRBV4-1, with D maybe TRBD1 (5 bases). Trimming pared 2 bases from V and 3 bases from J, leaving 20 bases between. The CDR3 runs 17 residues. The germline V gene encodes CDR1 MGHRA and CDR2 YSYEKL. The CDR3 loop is CASSQRDRNLESYEQYF. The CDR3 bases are TGCGCCAGCAGCCAACGAGACAGAAACCTTGAGAGCTACGAGCAGTACTTC.

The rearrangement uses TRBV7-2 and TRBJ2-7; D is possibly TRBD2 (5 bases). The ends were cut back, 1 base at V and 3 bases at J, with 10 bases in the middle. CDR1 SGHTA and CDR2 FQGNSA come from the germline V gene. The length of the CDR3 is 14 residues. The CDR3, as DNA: TGTGCCAGCAGCTTAGTAGGACGGGACTACGAGCAGTACTTC. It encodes CASSLVGRDYEQYF.